The rows below give T cell receptor beta chains drawn from one sample of a study of T cells in Graves' hyperthyroidism and ophthalmopathy. TCRdb called the multiplex PCR reads again in MiXCR, with one record for every CDR3 protein. Of about half a million distinct CDR3 sequences in the sample, around 20% were seen once. The specimen sequenced was blood. All receptors come from a man aged 18 to 29 with Graves' hyperthyroidism. Each CDR3 is given with its conserved first and last residue. The order of the fields is CDR3 protein, CDR3 DNA, D gene, V gene, J gene, clone size. The D gene is left open where the match is weak. Clone size appears in some rows only: once, few, many, or a class for an expanded clone.

CDR3 protein: CASSSGTSRGEAFF; CDR3 DNA: TGTGCCAGCAGTTCCGGGACATCTCGGGGAGAAGCCTTCTTT; D gene: -; V gene: TRBV27; J gene: TRBJ1-1; clone size: -
CDR3 protein: CASSTLTGTEAFF; CDR3 DNA: TGTGCCAGCAGTACCCTAACAGGGACTGAAGCTTTCTTT; D gene: -; V gene: TRBV19; J gene: TRBJ1-1; clone size: -
CDR3 protein: CASSQGLSGGNEQYF; CDR3 DNA: TGTGCCAGCAGCCAGGGCCTTAGCGGGGGCAACGAGCAGTACTTC; D gene: TRBD2; V gene: TRBV3-1; J gene: TRBJ2-7; clone size: many
CDR3 protein: CASNIADRGYTEAFF; CDR3 DNA: TGTGCCAGCAACATAGCGGACAGGGGGTACACTGAAGCTTTCTTT; D gene: TRBD1; V gene: TRBV7-8; J gene: TRBJ1-1; clone size: many
CDR3 protein: CASSRRAANTGELFF; CDR3 DNA: TGTGCCAGCTCTAGGAGGGCAGCTAACACCGGGGAGCTGTTTTTT; D gene: -; V gene: TRBV2; J gene: TRBJ2-2; clone size: few
CDR3 protein: CASSLGPPNTEAFF; CDR3 DNA: TGTGCCAGCAGCTTAGGACCGCCGAACACTGAAGCTTTCTTT; D gene: -; V gene: TRBV5-1; J gene: TRBJ1-1; clone size: many
CDR3 protein: CASSSAGRSPSEAFF; CDR3 DNA: TGTGCCAGCAGTAGCGCGGGACGGAGTCCATCCGAAGCTTTCTTT; D gene: -; V gene: TRBV28; J gene: TRBJ1-1; clone size: many
CDR3 protein: CASSQRGTTYEQYF; CDR3 DNA: TGTGCCAGCTCACAGCGGGGAACAACCTACGAGCAGTACTTC; D gene: TRBD2; V gene: TRBV18; J gene: TRBJ2-7; clone size: many
CDR3 protein: CSARGQSNTEAFF; CDR3 DNA: TGCAGTGCTAGGGGACAGTCGAACACTGAAGCTTTCTTT; D gene: TRBD1; V gene: TRBV20-1; J gene: TRBJ1-1; clone size: few
CDR3 protein: CASSATPGLSYEQYF; CDR3 DNA: TGTGCCAGCAGTGCTACGCCCGGACTTTCCTACGAGCAGTACTTC; D gene: -; V gene: TRBV6-1; J gene: TRBJ2-7; clone size: -
CDR3 protein: CASSPLGQGRETQYF; CDR3 DNA: TGTGCCAGCAGTCCCCTGGGACAGGGAAGGGAGACCCAGTACTTC; D gene: TRBD1; V gene: TRBV12-3/TRBV12-4; J gene: TRBJ2-5; clone size: many